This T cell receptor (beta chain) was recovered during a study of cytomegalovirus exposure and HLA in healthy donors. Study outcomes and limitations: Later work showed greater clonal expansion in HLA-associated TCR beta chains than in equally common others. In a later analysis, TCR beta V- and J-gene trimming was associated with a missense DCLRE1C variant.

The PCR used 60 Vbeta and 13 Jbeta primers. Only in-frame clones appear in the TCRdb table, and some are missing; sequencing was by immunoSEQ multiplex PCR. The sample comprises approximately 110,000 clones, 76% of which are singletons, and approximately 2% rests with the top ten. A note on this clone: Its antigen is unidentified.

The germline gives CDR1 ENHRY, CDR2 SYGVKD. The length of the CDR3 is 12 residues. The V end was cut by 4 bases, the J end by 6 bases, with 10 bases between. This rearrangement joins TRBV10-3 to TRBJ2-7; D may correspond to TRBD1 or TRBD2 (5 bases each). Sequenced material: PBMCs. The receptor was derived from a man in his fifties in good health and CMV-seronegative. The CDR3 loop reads CAISGGGGEQYV. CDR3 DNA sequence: TGTGCCATCAGTGGGGGTGGGGGCGAGCAGTACGTC.